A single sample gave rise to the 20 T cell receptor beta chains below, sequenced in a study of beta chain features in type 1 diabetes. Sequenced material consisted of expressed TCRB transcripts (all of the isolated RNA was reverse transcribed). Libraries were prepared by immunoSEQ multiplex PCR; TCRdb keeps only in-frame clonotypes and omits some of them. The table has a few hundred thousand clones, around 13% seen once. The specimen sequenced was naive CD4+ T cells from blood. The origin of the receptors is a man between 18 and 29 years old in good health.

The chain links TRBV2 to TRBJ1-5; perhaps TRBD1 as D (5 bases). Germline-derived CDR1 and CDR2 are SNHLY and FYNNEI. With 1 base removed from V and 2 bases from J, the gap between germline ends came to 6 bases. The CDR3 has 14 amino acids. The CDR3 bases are TGTGCCAGCAGTGAAGTAGGGGGCAATCAGCCCCAGCATTTT. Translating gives CASSEVGGNQPQHF. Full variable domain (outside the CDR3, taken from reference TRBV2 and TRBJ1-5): EPEVTQTPSHQVTQMGQEVILRCVPISNHLYFYWYRQILGQKVEFLVSFYNNEISEKSEIFDDQFSVERPDGSNFTLKIRSTKLEDSAMYFCASSEVGGNQPQHFGDGTRLSIL.

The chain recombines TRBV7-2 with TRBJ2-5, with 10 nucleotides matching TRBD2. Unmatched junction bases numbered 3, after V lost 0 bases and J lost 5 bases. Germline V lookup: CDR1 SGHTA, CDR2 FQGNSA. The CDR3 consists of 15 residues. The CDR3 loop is CASSLAGTSVETQYF. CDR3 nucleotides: TGTGCCAGCAGCTTAGCCGGGACTAGCGTGGAGACCCAGTACTTC.

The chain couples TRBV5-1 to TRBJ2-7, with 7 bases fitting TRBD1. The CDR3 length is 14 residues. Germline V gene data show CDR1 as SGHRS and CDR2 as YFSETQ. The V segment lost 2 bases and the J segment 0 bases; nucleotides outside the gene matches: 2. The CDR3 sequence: CASSLRDSSYEQYF. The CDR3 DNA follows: TGCGCCAGCAGCTTACGGGACAGCTCCTACGAGCAGTACTTC.

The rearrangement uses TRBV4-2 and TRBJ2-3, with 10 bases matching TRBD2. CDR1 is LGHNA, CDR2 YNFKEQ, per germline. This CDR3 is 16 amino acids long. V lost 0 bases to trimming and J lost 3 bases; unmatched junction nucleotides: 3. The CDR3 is CASSQDGTSETDTQYF. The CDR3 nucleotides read TGTGCCAGCAGCCAAGACGGGACTAGCGAGACAGATACGCAGTATTTT.

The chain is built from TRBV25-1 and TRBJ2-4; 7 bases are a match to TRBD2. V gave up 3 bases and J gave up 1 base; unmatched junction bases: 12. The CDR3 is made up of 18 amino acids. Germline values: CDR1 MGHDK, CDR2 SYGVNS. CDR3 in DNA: TGTGCCAGCAGTGAGAGCGGGGCGCTTGGCCTGGCCAAAAACATTCAGTACTTC. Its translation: CASSESGALGLAKNIQYF.

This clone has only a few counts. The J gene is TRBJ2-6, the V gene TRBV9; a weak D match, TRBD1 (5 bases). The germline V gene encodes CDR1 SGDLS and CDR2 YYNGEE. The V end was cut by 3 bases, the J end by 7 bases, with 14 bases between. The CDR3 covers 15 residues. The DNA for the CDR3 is TGTGCCAGCAGCGCGGACCACAGGCCCGCCAACGTCCTGACTTTC. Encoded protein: CASSADHRPANVLTF. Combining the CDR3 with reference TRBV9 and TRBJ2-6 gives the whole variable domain DSGVTQTPKHLITATGQRVTLRCSPRSGDLSVYWYQQSLDQGLQFLIQYYNGEERAKGNILERFSAQQFPDLHSELNLSSLELGDSALYFCASSADHRPANVLTFGAGSRLTVL.

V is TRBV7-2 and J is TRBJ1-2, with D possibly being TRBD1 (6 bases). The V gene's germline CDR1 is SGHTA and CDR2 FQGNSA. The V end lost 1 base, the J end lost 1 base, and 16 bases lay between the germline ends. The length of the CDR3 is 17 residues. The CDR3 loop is CASSLVQGRTYNYGYTF. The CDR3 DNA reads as TGTGCCAGCAGCTTAGTTCAGGGGCGAACTTATAACTATGGCTACACCTTC.

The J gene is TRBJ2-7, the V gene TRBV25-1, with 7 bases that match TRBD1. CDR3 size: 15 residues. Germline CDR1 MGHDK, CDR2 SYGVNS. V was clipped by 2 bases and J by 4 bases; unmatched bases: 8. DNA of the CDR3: TGTGCCAGCAGTGAAGTTAACAGGGGAGTGTACGAGCAGTACTTC. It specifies CASSEVNRGVYEQYF.

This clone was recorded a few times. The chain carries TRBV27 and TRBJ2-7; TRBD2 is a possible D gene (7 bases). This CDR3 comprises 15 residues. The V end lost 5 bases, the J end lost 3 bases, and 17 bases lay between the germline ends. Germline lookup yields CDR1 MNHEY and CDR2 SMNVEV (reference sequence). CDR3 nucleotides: TGTGCCAGCAGTCCCCGAGGGGGGGCGGGCTACGAGCAGTACTTC. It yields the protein CASSPRGGAGYEQYF.

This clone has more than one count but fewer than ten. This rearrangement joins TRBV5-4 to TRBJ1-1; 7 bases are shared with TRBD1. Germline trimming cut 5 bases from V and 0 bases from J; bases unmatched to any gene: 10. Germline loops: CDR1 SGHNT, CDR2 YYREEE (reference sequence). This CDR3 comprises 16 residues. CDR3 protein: CASSPNLQGLNTEAFF. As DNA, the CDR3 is TGTGCCAGCAGTCCAAACCTACAGGGGCTGAACACTGAAGCTTTCTTT.

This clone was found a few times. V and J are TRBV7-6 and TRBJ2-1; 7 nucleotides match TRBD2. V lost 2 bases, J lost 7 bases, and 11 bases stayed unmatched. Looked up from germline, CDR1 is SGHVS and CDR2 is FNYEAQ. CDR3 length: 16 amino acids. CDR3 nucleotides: TGTGCCAGCAGCTTAAATCGGATGCGGGGAGGGAATGAGCAGTTCTTC. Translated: CASSLNRMRGGNEQFF.

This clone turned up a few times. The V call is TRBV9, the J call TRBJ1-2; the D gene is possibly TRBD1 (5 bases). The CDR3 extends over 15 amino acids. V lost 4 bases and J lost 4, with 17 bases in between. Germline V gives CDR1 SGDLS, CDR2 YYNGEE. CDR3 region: CASSPGGEAFYGYTF. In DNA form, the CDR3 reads TGTGCCAGCAGCCCAGGAGGGGAGGCCTTCTATGGCTACACCTTC.

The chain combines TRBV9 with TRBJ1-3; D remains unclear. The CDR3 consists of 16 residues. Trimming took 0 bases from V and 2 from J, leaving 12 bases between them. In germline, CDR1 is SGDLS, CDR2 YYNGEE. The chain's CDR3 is CASSVVSGGPGNTIYF. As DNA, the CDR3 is TGTGCCAGCAGCGTAGTTTCAGGAGGGCCTGGAAACACCATATATTTT.

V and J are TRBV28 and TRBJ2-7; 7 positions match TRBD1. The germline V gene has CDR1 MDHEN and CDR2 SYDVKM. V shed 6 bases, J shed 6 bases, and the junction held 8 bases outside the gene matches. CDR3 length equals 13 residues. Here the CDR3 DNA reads TGTGCCAGCAGCTCCCCCGGGACAGTCGAGCAGTACTTC. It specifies CASSSPGTVEQYF.

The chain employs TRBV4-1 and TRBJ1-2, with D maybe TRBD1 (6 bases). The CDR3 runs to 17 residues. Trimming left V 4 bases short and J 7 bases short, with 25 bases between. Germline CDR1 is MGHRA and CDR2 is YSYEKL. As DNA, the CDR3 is TGCGCCAGCAGCCGAGTGATTCTGATACAGGGATTTCGTGGCTACACCTTC. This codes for CASSRVILIQGFRGYTF.

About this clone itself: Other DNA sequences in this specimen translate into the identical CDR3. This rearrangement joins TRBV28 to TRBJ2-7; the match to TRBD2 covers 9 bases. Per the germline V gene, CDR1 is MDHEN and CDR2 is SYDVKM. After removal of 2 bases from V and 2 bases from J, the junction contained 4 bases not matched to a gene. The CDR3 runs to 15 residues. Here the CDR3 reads CASSLIGGRAYEQYF. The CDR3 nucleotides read TGTGCCAGCAGTTTAATCGGCGGGAGGGCCTACGAGCAGTACTTC.

CDR3 nucleotide sequence: TGTGCCAGCAGCTATTCCCTGTACGAGCAGTACTTC. This gives the protein CASSYSLYEQYF. The gene calls are TRBV28 and TRBJ2-7; D remains ambiguous. Trimming pared 6 bases from V and 4 bases from J, leaving 10 bases between. Per the germline V gene, CDR1 is MDHEN and CDR2 is SYDVKM. The CDR3 length is 12 residues.

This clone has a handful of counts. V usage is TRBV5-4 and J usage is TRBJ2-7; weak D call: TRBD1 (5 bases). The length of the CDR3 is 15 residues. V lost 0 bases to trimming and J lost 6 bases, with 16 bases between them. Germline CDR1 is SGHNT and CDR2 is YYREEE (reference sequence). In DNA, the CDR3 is TGTGCCAGCAGCTTGGACCAGGGTAAATTCGGCGAGCAGTACTTC. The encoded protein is CASSLDQGKFGEQYF. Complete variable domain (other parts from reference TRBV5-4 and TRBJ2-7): ETGVTQSPTHLIKTRGQQVTLRCSSQSGHNTVSWYQQALGQGPQFIFQYYREEENGRGNFPPRFSGLQFPNYSSELNVNALELDDSALYLCASSLDQGKFGEQYFGPGTRLTVT.

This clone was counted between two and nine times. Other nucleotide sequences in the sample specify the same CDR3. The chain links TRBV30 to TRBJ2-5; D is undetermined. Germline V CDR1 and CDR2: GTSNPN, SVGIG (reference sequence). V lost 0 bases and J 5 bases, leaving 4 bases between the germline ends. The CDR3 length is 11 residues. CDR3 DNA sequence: TGTGCCTGGAGTGTCGCGGAGACCCAGTACTTC. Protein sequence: CAWSVAETQYF.

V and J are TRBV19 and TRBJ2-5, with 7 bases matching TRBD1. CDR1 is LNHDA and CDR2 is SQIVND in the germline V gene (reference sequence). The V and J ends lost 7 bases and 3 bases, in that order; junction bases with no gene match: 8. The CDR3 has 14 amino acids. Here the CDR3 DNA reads TGTGCCAGTAAAGCTAGGCAGGGGGAAGAGACCCAGTACTTC. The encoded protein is CASKARQGEETQYF.